The 12 T cell receptor beta chains below come from one sample, sequenced in a study of T cells in Graves' hyperthyroidism and ophthalmopathy. The TCR beta CDR3 regions underwent amplification using RNA transcripts as the source. HTBI primers were the set used in a first-round RT-PCR of the TCR CDR3. One entry per CDR3 protein results from TCRdb running MiXCR on the multiplex PCR reads. The sample holds 300,000 to 350,000 distinct CDR3 sequences; 18% are singletons and the top ten take about half. Sequencing input: blood. Every receptor here comes from a woman aged 45-65 years with Graves' hyperthyroidism.

The genes are TRBV20-1 and TRBJ1-2; 7 nucleotides match TRBD1. The V and J ends lost 0 bases and 6 bases, in that order; junction bases with no gene match: 4. This CDR3 is 13 amino acids long. Germline CDR1 reads DFQATT; CDR2 reads SNEGSKA (reference sequence). The CDR3 is CSARDPGQNGYTF. In DNA form, the CDR3 reads TGCAGTGCTAGAGATCCGGGACAGAATGGCTACACCTTC.

The V and J genes are TRBV20-1 and TRBJ2-1, with 10 nucleotides matching TRBD2. Looked up from germline, CDR1 is DFQATT and CDR2 is SNEGSKA (reference sequence). The CDR3 has 15 amino acids. The junction had 7 bases not matched to a gene; V was cut back by 0 bases and J by 8 bases. CDR3 DNA: TGCAGTGCTAGAGATGGGGCTAGCGGGGGTGATGAGCAGTTCTTC. It encodes CSARDGASGGDEQFF.

This clonotype was detected a few times. The chain couples TRBV24-1 to TRBJ2-1; D is undetermined. CDR1 is KGHDR and CDR2 is SFDVKD in the germline V gene. With 1 base removed from V and 6 bases from J, the gap between germline ends came to 6 bases. CDR3 length equals 13 residues. CDR3: CATSDLSANEQFF. As DNA, the CDR3 is TGTGCCACCAGTGATTTATCTGCCAATGAGCAGTTCTTC.

Only a few counts were recorded for this clonotype. V is TRBV6-1 and J is TRBJ1-2, with unresolved D. From germline, CDR1 is MNHNS and CDR2 SASEGT. V shed 6 bases and J shed 8 bases, with 22 bases lying between them. The CDR3 spans 15 residues. The DNA of the CDR3 is TGTGCCAGCAGCCCCTCCGGGAGCGGCTATCGGGGCTACACCTTC. It codes for CASSPSGSGYRGYTF.

As concerns this clonotype: A clone one base away is much larger, so this may be a read error. The chain carries TRBV5-5 and TRBJ2-7, with D tentatively TRBD1 (6 bases). The germline V gene has CDR1 SGHKS and CDR2 YYEKEE (reference sequence). CDR3 length: 15 amino acids. This CDR3 reads CASSVDRPPMGERYF. The CDR3 DNA follows: TGTGCCAGCAGCGTCGACAGGCCCCCCATGGGCGAGCGGTACTTC.

This clonotype was detected ten times or more. This chain uses TRBV29-1 with TRBJ2-7, with 15 bases that match TRBD2. This CDR3 comprises 16 residues. The V segment lost 5 bases and the J segment 3 bases; nucleotides outside the gene matches: 8. Germline CDR1 is SQVTM and CDR2 is ANQGSEA. The CDR3 protein is CSVSGLAGGSLYEQYF. Written as DNA, the CDR3 is TGCAGCGTTTCGGGACTAGCGGGAGGTTCTCTCTACGAGCAGTACTTC.

This clonotype was observed a few times. The chain couples TRBV15 to TRBJ1-2; the D gene is possibly TRBD1 (5 bases). The CDR3 contains 16 residues. V was trimmed by 0 bases and J by 0 bases, leaving 11 bases between them. Germline CDR1 LNHNV, CDR2 YYDKDF (reference sequence). The CDR3 spells CATSRDIDSSNYGYTF. The CDR3 DNA reads as TGTGCCACCAGCAGAGATATTGACAGTTCTAACTATGGCTACACCTTC.

The J gene is TRBJ1-5, the V gene TRBV2, with TRBD1 matching over 12 bases. Germline CDR1 and CDR2: SNHLY and FYNNEI. Germline trimming cut 5 bases from V and 7 bases from J; bases unmatched to any gene: 9. The CDR3 spans 16 residues. CDR3 in DNA: TGTGCCAGCAGTCGTCTTCCCGGGACAGGGGGCCAGCCCCAGCATTTT. Its protein is CASSRLPGTGGQPQHF.

This clonotype showed up many times. The CDR3 DNA is TGTGCCAGCAGCCTGACAGCAAATGAAAAACTGTTTTTT. Its translation is CASSLTANEKLFF. The chain carries TRBV2 and TRBJ1-4, with D possibly matching TRBD1 (5 bases). V was trimmed by 6 bases and J by 5 bases, leaving 10 bases between them. Germline CDR1 SNHLY, CDR2 FYNNEI. The CDR3 consists of 13 residues.

The V gene is TRBV7-6, the J gene TRBJ1-4; D not resolved. V lost 0 bases and J lost 6, with 5 bases in between. Looked up from germline, CDR1 is SGHVS and CDR2 is FNYEAQ. The CDR3 has 13 residues. The CDR3 sequence is CASSLAPDEKLFF. For the CDR3, the DNA is TGTGCCAGCAGCTTAGCCCCGGATGAAAAACTGTTTTTT.

This chain connects TRBV4-1 to TRBJ2-7; 14 nucleotides align to TRBD2. The germline CDR1 and CDR2 sequences are MGHRA and YSYEKL. Trimming took 3 bases from V and 3 from J; bases not matched to a gene: 13. The CDR3 is made up of 19 amino acids. CDR3 region: CASSQRQGQGLAGGYEQYF. The CDR3 coding sequence is TGCGCCAGCAGCCAGAGACAGGGACAAGGACTAGCGGGAGGCTACGAGCAGTACTTC.

This clonotype is a singleton in its sample. The chain is built from TRBV27 and TRBJ2-3; 12 bases align to TRBD2. The CDR3 is made up of 15 amino acids. Trimming cost V 5 bases and J 3 bases; bases outside gene matches: 3. Germline CDR1 and CDR2: MNHEY and SMNVEV (reference sequence). The CDR3 sequence: CASSATSGRTDTQYF. In DNA, the CDR3 is TGTGCCAGCAGTGCTACTAGCGGGAGGACAGATACGCAGTATTTT.